What follows are 12 T cell receptor beta chains derived from one specimen sequenced in a study of regulatory T cells in long-lasting Graves disease. Construction of TCR beta libraries relied on iRepertoire HTBI primers and on Arm-PCR targeting CDR3 regions. MiXCR, applied by TCRdb to the multiplex PCR reads, yields one record per CDR3 protein. This sample yields about 300,000 distinct CDR3 sequences, of which 18% are seen a single time; about two fifths belongs to the top ten. Sample time point: newly diagnosed GD, antithyroid drugs for less than 3 months. PBMC RNA served as the TCR library source. Sequenced here: peripheral blood mononuclear cells (PBMCs), sampled at new diagnosis, from a patient treated with antithyroid drugs. Receptors were obtained from a female donor with Graves disease.

This clonotype was detected ten times or more. V usage is TRBV30 and J usage is TRBJ1-6; D is possibly TRBD1 (5 bases). Germline V CDR1 and CDR2: GTSNPN, SVGIG (reference sequence). The ends were cut back, 3 bases at V and 6 bases at J, with 6 bases in the middle. CDR3 size: 12 residues. CDR3 in DNA: TGTGCCTGGAGGACAGCTAATTCACCCCTCCACTTT. Its protein is CAWRTANSPLHF. Together with reference TRBV30 and TRBJ1-6, the CDR3 gives the full variable domain: SQTIHQWPATLVQPVGSPLSLECTVEGTSNPNLYWYRQAAGRGLQLLFYSVGIGQISSEVPQNLSASRPQDRQFILSSKKLLLSDSGFYLCAWRTANSPLHFGNGTRLTVT.

The sample holds a few counts of this clonotype. The rearrangement uses TRBV6-5 and TRBJ2-7; the D is unclear. This CDR3 region has 11 residues. From germline, CDR1 is MNHEY and CDR2 SVGAGI. The V gene lost 2 bases and the J gene lost 7 bases, with 6 bases spanning the gap. The CDR3 sequence is CASSYGQEQYF. CDR3 coding DNA: TGTGCCAGCAGTTACGGGCAGGAGCAGTACTTC.

This clonotype showed up many times. The chain couples TRBV20-1 to TRBJ2-2; 8 bases are a match to TRBD2. Germline CDR1 is DFQATT and CDR2 is SNEGSKA (reference sequence). The length of the CDR3 is 15 residues. V dropped 5 bases and J dropped 3; count of bases not matched to a gene: 8. CDR3 amino acids: CSAARSGRDTGELFF. CDR3 bases: TGCAGTGCTGCCCGAAGCGGGAGAGACACCGGGGAGCTGTTTTTT.

This clonotype was detected ten times or more. The V gene is TRBV19, the J gene TRBJ2-1; 11 positions agree with TRBD2. The CDR3 has 14 amino acids. V gave up 5 bases and J gave up 9 bases; unmatched junction bases: 6. Germline assignment: CDR1 LNHDA and CDR2 SQIVND (reference sequence). The CDR3 loop reads CASSFSGRGREQFF. The CDR3 DNA reads TGTGCCAGTAGTTTTAGCGGGAGGGGACGTGAGCAGTTCTTC.

This clonotype was seen repeatedly, ten times or more. The chain links TRBV28 to TRBJ2-3; 7 positions agree with TRBD1. The CDR3 length is 15 residues. Germline CDR1 MDHEN, CDR2 SYDVKM. V shed 5 bases, J shed 3 bases, and the junction held 8 bases outside the gene matches. CDR3 residues: CASSTHRGTTDTQYF. In DNA, the CDR3 is TGTGCCAGCAGTACCCACAGGGGTACAACAGATACGCAGTATTTT.

This clonotype occurred many times. This chain connects TRBV2 to TRBJ2-2; 8 bases line up with TRBD1. J lost 1 base, V lost 2 bases, and 18 bases had no gene match. The CDR3 loop spans 21 amino acids. CDR1 is SNHLY and CDR2 is FYNNEI in the germline V gene. In DNA, the CDR3 is TGTGCCAGCAGTGAATTCGGCAGGGGGCGAAAAAATAGGATGAACACCGGGGAGCTGTTTTTT. This codes for CASSEFGRGRKNRMNTGELFF.

This clonotype appeared a few times. The CDR3 here is CATRQGYEQYF. The DNA of the CDR3 is TGTGCCACCAGACAGGGCTACGAGCAGTACTTC. The gene calls are TRBV6-1 and TRBJ2-7, with 7 bases fitting TRBD1. The V segment lost 10 bases and the J segment 3 bases; nucleotides outside the gene matches: 3. CDR1 is MNHNS, CDR2 SASEGT, per germline. CDR3 length equals 11 residues.

The J gene is TRBJ1-1, the V gene TRBV10-3; perhaps TRBD1 as D (5 bases). In germline, CDR1 is ENHRY, CDR2 SYGVKD. This CDR3 spans 11 amino acids. V was cut by 10 bases and J by 4 bases, with 10 bases left in between. In DNA, the CDR3 is TGTGCCACGGGGGGGGGCACTGAAGCTTTCTTT. Residues: CATGGGTEAFF.

This clonotype has at least ten counts. The chain carries TRBV12-3 or TRBV12-4 and TRBJ2-3, with D maybe TRBD2 (6 bases). V was trimmed by 3 bases and J by 2 bases, leaving 9 bases between them. The CDR3 length is 14 residues. The CDR3 loop is CASSFRDSTDTQYF. CDR3 nucleotides: TGTGCCAGCAGTTTCCGGGACTCCACAGATACGCAGTATTTT.

The chain has TRBV5-1 and TRBJ2-5; D is possibly TRBD1 (6 bases). The germline V gene encodes CDR1 SGHRS and CDR2 YFSETQ. The CDR3 is 14 amino acids. Trimming removed 0 bases at V and 3 bases at J, with 9 bases between. The CDR3 loop reads CASSLAGQKETQYF. The DNA of the CDR3 is TGCGCCAGCAGCTTGGCCGGACAGAAAGAGACCCAGTACTTC.

Regarding this clonotype: Likely a read error: the CDR3 ends without its conserved phenylalanine or tryptophan. The V call is TRBV11-2, the J call TRBJ2-7; no clear D gene. This CDR3 has 15 residues. In germline, CDR1 is SGHAT, CDR2 FQNNGV. Trimming took 3 bases from V and 5 from J, leaving 17 bases between them. CDR3 protein: CASSFTAGKGNEQYL. The CDR3 nucleotides are TGTGCCAGCAGCTTTACGGCCGGCAAGGGTAACGAGCAGTACCTC.

A remark on this clonotype: A much larger clone lies a single base off, so this may be a read error. The CDR3 ends on some other residue instead of the conserved phenylalanine or tryptophan, so this is likely a read error. The chain uses TRBV12-5 and TRBJ1-2, with a tentative D call TRBD1 (5 bases). The CDR3 is 13 residues long. V lost 0 bases and J lost 5, with 7 bases in between. Germline V lookup: CDR1 LGHNT, CDR2 FRNRAP. The CDR3 DNA is TGTGCTAGTGGTTTGGTGGGGGAGTATGGCTACACCTAC. Its protein is CASGLVGEYGYTY.